These 25 T cell receptor beta chains came from one sample sequenced in a study of T cells in Graves' hyperthyroidism and ophthalmopathy. Amplified regions were TCR beta CDR3 sequences from RNA transcripts. The study used the HTBI primer set for a first-round RT-PCR of the TCR CDR3. TCRdb re-called the multiplex PCR reads through MiXCR, storing one row per CDR3 protein. The sample contains approximately 380,000 distinct CDR3 sequences, about 14% of which appear only once. Input material: blood. The origin of the receptors is a man in his fifties or sixties with Graves' ophthalmopathy.

This clonotype is a singleton in its sample. The chain joins TRBV29-1 to TRBJ2-7, with D perhaps TRBD2 (6 bases). This CDR3 contains 13 residues. The germline V and J ends were trimmed by 6 bases and 3 bases, with 15 bases remaining between them. CDR1 SQVTM and CDR2 ANQGSEA come from the germline V gene. The CDR3 bases are TGCAGCGTCAGCCGTAGCGGATACTACGAGCAGTACTTC. It translates to CSVSRSGYYEQYF.

Many counts were recorded for this clonotype. The chain recombines TRBV7-9 with TRBJ2-5, with unresolved D. V was trimmed by 5 bases and J by 5 bases, leaving 9 bases between them. The CDR3 extends over 12 amino acids. CDR1 SEHNR and CDR2 FQNEAQ come from the germline V gene (reference sequence). The chain's CDR3 is CASSNHGETQYF. Written as DNA, the CDR3 is TGTGCCAGCAGCAACCATGGGGAGACCCAGTACTTC.

This clonotype was counted at least ten times. The V gene is TRBV18, the J gene TRBJ1-5; the match to TRBD1 covers 7 bases. Unmatched junction bases numbered 4, after V lost 1 base and J lost 1 base. CDR3 length equals 16 residues. Germline assignment: CDR1 KGHSH and CDR2 LQKENI. The CDR3 protein is CASSPQGAVSNQPQHF. Here the CDR3 DNA reads TGTGCCAGCTCACCACAGGGGGCGGTGAGCAATCAGCCCCAGCATTTT.

This clonotype was detected ten times or more. The rearrangement uses TRBV7-8 and TRBJ2-7, with D maybe TRBD2 (6 bases). Trimming removed 1 base from V and 2 bases from J, with 12 bases in between. This CDR3 region has 15 residues. CDR1 is SGHVS, CDR2 FQNEAQ, per germline. CDR3 residues: CASSLVSGPTYEQYF. CDR3 nucleotide sequence: TGTGCCAGCAGCTTAGTTAGCGGACCAACCTACGAGCAGTACTTC.

The genes are TRBV25-1 and TRBJ1-2; no clear D gene. Germline V gene data show CDR1 as MGHDK and CDR2 as SYGVNS. V lost 5 bases to trimming and J lost 1 base, with 5 bases between them. The CDR3 runs to 12 residues. For the CDR3, the DNA is TGTGCCAGCAGTATCTTTAACTATGGCTACACCTTC. Protein sequence: CASSIFNYGYTF.

This clonotype appeared many times. The DNA for the CDR3 is TGTGCCAGCAGGTTGGGAGTCACAGATACGCAGTATTTT. Translating gives CASRLGVTDTQYF. The V call is TRBV28, the J call TRBJ2-3; D is perhaps TRBD2 (5 bases). Trimming shortened V by 6 bases and J by 2 bases, and 9 bases separated the two germline ends. The CDR3 totals 13 residues. Germline CDR1 MDHEN, CDR2 SYDVKM.

This clonotype turned up a few times. The V call is TRBV19, the J call TRBJ2-1; unclear D gene. The CDR3 has 12 amino acids. Germline loops: CDR1 LNHDA, CDR2 SQIVND (reference sequence). V was pared by 1 base and J by 9 bases, with 7 bases between. The CDR3 nucleotides are TGTGCCAGTAGTATAGTTAGTAGTGAGCAGTTCTTC. It specifies CASSIVSSEQFF.

This clonotype was recorded many times. The CDR3 DNA reads as TGCAGTGCTAGAGAAGGGCGGGGCGTACTGGATGAGCAGTTCTTC. It encodes CSAREGRGVLDEQFF. The rearrangement links TRBV20-1 to TRBJ2-1, with D possibly matching TRBD2 (6 bases). CDR1 DFQATT and CDR2 SNEGSKA come from the germline V gene (reference sequence). This CDR3 contains 15 residues. The V end lost 0 bases, the J end lost 8 bases, and 17 bases lay between the germline ends.

The chain joins TRBV19 to TRBJ1-3, with D uncertain. The CDR3 sequence is 15 residues long. Germline V lookup: CDR1 LNHDA, CDR2 SQIVND (reference sequence). V was trimmed by 1 base and J by 0 bases, leaving 7 bases between them. CDR3 amino acids: CASSIGGYSGNTIYF. In DNA form, the CDR3 reads TGTGCCAGTAGTATAGGAGGGTACTCTGGAAACACCATATATTTT.

This clonotype was counted at least ten times. CDR3 loop: CSAPRAGYTF. The CDR3 DNA sequence: TGCAGTGCCCCAAGGGCCGGCTACACCTTC. J is TRBJ1-2 and V is TRBV20-1; D ambiguous. The ends were cut back, 6 bases at V and 8 bases at J, with 10 bases in the middle. This CDR3 has 10 amino acids. In germline, CDR1 is DFQATT, CDR2 SNEGSKA (reference sequence).

This clonotype was seen at least ten times. The V call is TRBV7-9, the J call TRBJ2-3; 9 positions match TRBD2. Germline trimming cut 11 bases from V and 0 bases from J; bases unmatched to any gene: 12. The CDR3 contains 16 residues. Germline V gene data show CDR1 as SEHNR and CDR2 as FQNEAQ (reference sequence). DNA of the CDR3: TGTGCCCTGTCCCCTAGCGGGGCACTTAGCACAGATACGCAGTATTTT. It translates to CALSPSGALSTDTQYF.

This clonotype was counted at least ten times. The CDR3 is CASSATGLAGSEQYF. The CDR3 nucleotides read TGTGCCAGCAGCGCAACGGGACTAGCGGGATCCGAGCAGTACTTC. This chain uses TRBV7-9 with TRBJ2-7; 13 nucleotides line up with TRBD2. V lost 5 bases to trimming and J lost 6 bases; unmatched junction nucleotides: 7. Germline lookup yields CDR1 SEHNR and CDR2 FQNEAQ (reference sequence). The length of the CDR3 is 15 residues. Based on the CDR3 plus reference TRBV7-9 and TRBJ2-7, the full variable domain is DTGVSQNPRHKITKRGQNVTFRCDPISEHNRLYWYRQTLGQGPEFLTYFQNEAQLEKSRLLSDRFSAERPKGSFSTLEIQRTEQGDSAMYLCASSATGLAGSEQYFGPGTRLTVT.

The chain is built from TRBV7-3 and TRBJ1-1, with D uncertain. The CDR3 covers 13 residues. The V gene's germline CDR1 is SGHTA and CDR2 FQGTGA. V was trimmed by 6 bases and J by 7 bases, leaving 15 bases between them. The CDR3 nucleotides read TGTGCCAGCAGTCCCGAGGGTGGGAGTGAAGCTTTCTTT. Protein: CASSPEGGSEAFF. Using reference TRBV7-3 and TRBJ1-1 for the parts outside the CDR3, the full variable domain is GAGVSQTPSNKVTEKGKYVELRCDPISGHTALYWYRQSLGQGPEFLIYFQGTGAADDSGLPNDRFFAVRPEGSVSTLKIQRTERGDSAVYLCASSPEGGSEAFFGQGTRLTVV.

This clonotype occurred many times. J is TRBJ1-5 and V is TRBV6-1, with unresolved D. The V end lost 4 bases, the J end lost 7 bases, and 8 bases lay between the germline ends. In germline, CDR1 is MNHNS, CDR2 SASEGT. The CDR3 extends over 12 amino acids. CDR3 in amino acids: CASSAPRQPQHF. CDR3 DNA: TGTGCCAGCAGTGCCCCTCGGCAGCCCCAGCATTTT.

J is TRBJ2-4 and V is TRBV6-1, with 8 bases lining up with TRBD1. This CDR3 is 15 amino acids long. V dropped 6 bases and J dropped 7; count of bases not matched to a gene: 11. CDR1 and CDR2 from the germline V gene are MNHNS and SASEGT. CDR3 in DNA: TGTGCCAGCAGCTCTGCGCAGGGGGCGATGAACATTCAGTACTTC. As protein: CASSSAQGAMNIQYF.

The genes are TRBV18 and TRBJ1-5, with no clear D. CDR3 length: 14 amino acids. Trimming removed 2 bases at V and 2 bases at J, with 7 bases between. Germline V CDR1 and CDR2: KGHSH, LQKENI. CDR3: CASSPELGNQPQHF. The CDR3 DNA sequence: TGTGCCAGCTCACCAGAGTTAGGCAATCAGCCCCAGCATTTT.

This clonotype was observed a few times. The chain combines TRBV30 with TRBJ2-2; 12 bases are shared with TRBD2. The CDR3 runs to 17 residues. V shed 2 bases, J shed 10 bases, and the junction held 14 bases outside the gene matches. Per the germline V gene, CDR1 is GTSNPN and CDR2 is SVGIG (reference sequence). Here the CDR3 DNA reads TGTGCCTGGAGTCGGGGACTAGCGGGCTTCGTTTCTGCGGAGCTGTTTTTT. Translating it yields CAWSRGLAGFVSAELFF.

This clonotype was detected a few times. V and J are TRBV19 and TRBJ1-5; TRBD1 matches at 7 bases. The CDR3 covers 15 residues. CDR1 LNHDA and CDR2 SQIVND come from the germline V gene (reference sequence). V lost 1 base to trimming and J lost 2 bases; unmatched junction nucleotides: 2. The CDR3 nucleotides read TGTGCCAGTAGTATAGGCCAGGGGGGCAATCAGCCCCAGCATTTT. As protein: CASSIGQGGNQPQHF.

This clonotype was seen a single time. This may stem from a read error, because a much larger clone lies one nucleotide away. The gene calls are TRBV27 and TRBJ2-2; 12 bases match TRBD2. The CDR3 length is 17 residues. J gave up 7 bases and V 1 base, and 7 bases lay outside the gene matches. Germline-derived CDR1 and CDR2 are MNHEY and SMNVEV (reference sequence). Here the CDR3 reads CASSLWLAGGPFGELFF. CDR3 nucleotides: TGTGCCAGCAGTTTATGGCTAGCGGGAGGGCCGTTCGGGGAGCTGTTTTTT.

CDR3 DNA: TGTGCCAGCAGTTACTCGGAGGTCACAGATACGCAGTATTTT. This sequence encodes CASSYSEVTDTQYF. The J gene is TRBJ2-3, the V gene TRBV6-2 or TRBV6-3; D is perhaps TRBD2 (5 bases). V gave up 0 bases and J gave up 2 bases, with 6 bases separating them. This CDR3 is built from 14 residues. Germline CDR1 MNHEY, CDR2 SVGEGT.

This clonotype was counted many times. The rearrangement links TRBV11-2 to TRBJ2-4, with TRBD1 matching 9 bases. The CDR3 length is 15 residues. Losses at the gene ends were 3 bases for V and 5 bases for J; bases not matched to a gene: 5. The germline V gene encodes CDR1 SGHAT and CDR2 FQNNGV. CDR3 bases: TGTGCCAGCAGCTTGAACAGGGGGCTTCAAAACATTCAGTACTTC. It is translated as CASSLNRGLQNIQYF.

This clonotype was seen many times. This sequence joins TRBV20-1 and TRBJ2-1; TRBD2 agrees at 8 bases. V trimming: 1 base; J trimming: 6 bases; junction bases outside the gene matches: 8. The germline gives CDR1 DFQATT, CDR2 SNEGSKA (reference sequence). This CDR3 is built from 15 residues. CDR3 sequence (DNA): TGCAGTGCTAGAGTAGGAGCGGGAGTTGGCAATGAGCAGTTCTTC. Protein product: CSARVGAGVGNEQFF.

This clonotype was counted at least ten times. The V call is TRBV11-2, the J call TRBJ2-2; D gene unclear. Germline V gene sequence: CDR1 SGHAT, CDR2 FQNNGV. The CDR3 runs to 18 residues. Trimming removed 5 bases from V and 6 bases from J, with 25 bases in between. The CDR3: CASSTTPLGVASAGELFF. For the CDR3, the DNA is TGTGCCAGCAGCACTACCCCCCTGGGCGTAGCTTCGGCCGGGGAGCTGTTTTTT.

The chain uses TRBV4-1 and TRBJ1-3, with a possible D match to TRBD1 (5 bases). V was shortened by 0 bases and J by 0 bases, with 12 bases between the two germline ends. The germline gives CDR1 MGHRA, CDR2 YSYEKL. The CDR3 is 17 amino acids. CDR3 nucleotides: TGCGCCAGCAGCCAAGAAGGGACCCGGAGCTCTGGAAACACCATATATTTT. Amino acid sequence: CASSQEGTRSSGNTIYF.

The chain combines TRBV7-8 with TRBJ2-1; 7 bases are a match to TRBD2. Germline assignment: CDR1 SGHVS and CDR2 FQNEAQ. V dropped 5 bases and J dropped 6; count of bases not matched to a gene: 7. The CDR3 is made up of 14 amino acids. The CDR3 spells CASSNPSGGNEQFF. In DNA, the CDR3 is TGTGCCAGCAGCAACCCCTCGGGAGGCAATGAGCAGTTCTTC.